The 17 T cell receptor beta chains below all came from one sample that was sequenced in a study of graft-versus-host responses after intestinal transplantation (dated by TCRdb to about 2021). Library construction relied on the immunoSEQ multiplex PCR assay. The source is immuneACCESS, and TCRdb retained only in-frame sequences with V and J called. Part of the clones is not carried over; for the studies checked, unresolved V genes explain less than half of this, and the remainder is unexplained. The sample has nearly 20,000 clones on record, around 86% of them singletons. The ten largest clones represent about 9% of the sample. This sample comprised PBMCs, obtained approximately 230 days after intestinal transplant. The origin of the receptors is a human patient who received an intestinal transplant, so some T cells may come from the graft donor.

This clone was seen once. The V gene is TRBV19, the J gene TRBJ1-3; no clear D. Germline V lookup: CDR1 LNHDA, CDR2 SQIVND (reference sequence). There are 14 residues in the CDR3. V lost 2 bases and J 0 bases, leaving 5 bases between the germline ends. For the CDR3, the DNA is TGTGCCAGTAGTATAAGACACTCTGGAAACACCATATATTTT. Its protein product is CASSIRHSGNTIYF.

This chain uses TRBV11-3 with TRBJ2-2; the D gene could be TRBD1 or TRBD2 (5 bases each). The CDR3 contains 13 residues. Germline CDR1 and CDR2: SGHNT and YENEEA. V gave up 5 bases and J gave up 6 bases, with 10 bases separating them. Written as DNA, the CDR3 is TGTGCCAGCAGCCCCTGGGGGTCCGGGGAGCTGTTTTTT. Amino acid sequence: CASSPWGSGELFF.

The V gene is TRBV19, the J gene TRBJ2-7, with 7 bases matching TRBD2. This CDR3 comprises 12 residues. Germline V gives CDR1 LNHDA, CDR2 SQIVND (reference sequence). V trimming: 8 bases; J trimming: 0 bases; junction bases outside the gene matches: 1. This CDR3 is CASGGGSYEQYF. The CDR3 nucleotides read TGTGCCAGTGGGGGGGGCTCCTACGAGCAGTACTTC.

The V and J genes are TRBV5-1 and TRBJ1-3, with a weak D call TRBD1 (5 bases). V lost 0 bases, J lost 4 bases, and 8 bases lay in between. The CDR3 spans 14 residues. Germline loops: CDR1 SGHRS, CDR2 YFSETQ. CDR3 residues: CASSLATGGNTIYF. CDR3 sequence (DNA): TGCGCCAGCAGCTTGGCCACAGGAGGAAACACCATATATTTT.

The J gene is TRBJ2-1, the V gene TRBV11-2, with D unresolved. The ends were cut back, 0 bases at V and 6 bases at J, with 9 bases in the middle. The CDR3 runs to 14 residues. CDR1 SGHAT and CDR2 FQNNGV come from the germline V gene. In nucleotides, the CDR3 is TGTGCCAGCAGCTTAGAAGGACCCACCAATGAGCAGTTCTTC. It is translated as CASSLEGPTNEQFF.

The chain is built from TRBV10-2 and TRBJ2-7, with TRBD2 identical over 14 bases. J was trimmed by 5 bases and V by 0 bases; bases with no gene match: 3. Germline V gene data show CDR1 as WSHSY and CDR2 as SAAADI. The CDR3 is made up of 16 amino acids. The CDR3 reads CASSESRTSGGNEQYF. CDR3 bases: TGCGCCAGCAGTGAGTCTCGGACTAGCGGGGGGAACGAGCAGTACTTC.

Only a few counts were recorded for this clone. The genes are TRBV23-1 and TRBJ2-5, with D perhaps matching TRBD1 (6 bases). TRBV23-1 is an ORF, with its function uncertain. This CDR3 has 16 residues. Trimming removed 3 bases at V and 5 bases at J, with 19 bases between. CDR3: CASSHPPGRGWETQYF. The CDR3 DNA follows: TGCGCCAGCAGTCACCCCCCAGGCAGGGGATGGGAGACCCAGTACTTC.

The chain links TRBV6-4 to TRBJ2-3, with TRBD2 identical over 13 bases. J gave up 4 bases and V 2 bases, and 0 bases lay outside the gene matches. CDR3 size: 15 residues. Germline loops: CDR1 MRHNA, CDR2 SNTAGT. The CDR3 loop reads CASSDTSGGADTQYF. In nucleotides, the CDR3 is TGTGCCAGCAGTGACACTAGCGGGGGGGCAGATACGCAGTATTTT.

The chain has TRBV4-1 and TRBJ2-3; 11 bases agree with TRBD2. The CDR3 is made up of 18 amino acids. Trimming cost V 1 base and J 2 bases; bases outside gene matches: 8. Germline-derived CDR1 and CDR2 are MGHRA and YSYEKL. The CDR3 bases are TGCGCCAGCAGCCAAGTAGGATCTAGCGGGGGGCACACAGATACGCAGTATTTT. It yields the protein CASSQVGSSGGHTDTQYF.

The rearrangement links TRBV30 to TRBJ1-5; no clear D gene. V gave up 1 base and J gave up 7 bases, with 8 bases separating them. Germline-derived CDR1 and CDR2 are GTSNPN and SVGIG (reference sequence). The CDR3 has 12 residues. The CDR3 loop is CAWSDDLQPQHF. The CDR3 nucleotides read TGTGCCTGGAGTGATGACCTCCAGCCCCAGCATTTT.

The chain couples TRBV14 to TRBJ2-3; TRBD2 matches at 7 bases. With 1 base clipped from V and 7 bases from J, the junction kept 5 bases outside the gene matches. Germline assignment: CDR1 SGHDN and CDR2 FVKESK. The CDR3 is made up of 14 amino acids. Here the CDR3 DNA reads TGTGCCAGCAGCCAAGTGGGGGAGGGGTATACGCAGTATTTT. This sequence encodes CASSQVGEGYTQYF.

The chain links TRBV9 to TRBJ1-1; D unclear. The CDR3 length is 13 residues. Trimming pared 1 base from V and 4 bases from J, leaving 8 bases between. The germline V gene has CDR1 SGDLS and CDR2 YYNGEE. The CDR3 is CASSVKEGTEAFF. The DNA for the CDR3 is TGTGCCAGCAGCGTAAAGGAAGGCACTGAAGCTTTCTTT.

V and J are TRBV19 and TRBJ1-1; D is unclear. Trimming left V 7 bases short and J 1 base short, with 16 bases between. Germline V gene data show CDR1 as LNHDA and CDR2 as SQIVND (reference sequence). There are 15 residues in the CDR3. The CDR3 DNA reads as TGTGCCAGTATAATGGACTCTTCGGGGAACACTGAAGCTTTCTTT. Protein: CASIMDSSGNTEAFF.

The chain joins TRBV23-1 to TRBJ1-4; D ambiguous. TRBV23-1 is given ORF status, its function remaining uncertain. Trimming stripped 0 bases from V and 3 bases from J, with 14 bases between. The length of the CDR3 is 17 residues. CDR3 DNA sequence: TGCGCCAGCAGTCAATCCCGGGATGACAAGTCTAATGAAAAACTGTTTTTT. Residues: CASSQSRDDKSNEKLFF.

This chain joins TRBV6-1 and TRBJ1-3; D gene unclear. The germline V gene has CDR1 MNHNS and CDR2 SASEGT. The CDR3 has 13 residues. Trimming removed 1 base from V and 9 bases from J, with 10 bases in between. The CDR3: CASSEEGPTTIYF. DNA of the CDR3: TGTGCCAGCAGTGAAGAAGGCCCCACCACCATATATTTT.

The chain joins TRBV5-1 to TRBJ2-3; no clear D. CDR3 size: 14 residues. V was clipped by 0 bases and J by 5 bases, with 10 bases between them. Germline-derived CDR1 and CDR2 are SGHRS and YFSETQ. CDR3 amino acids: CASSLAQAGDTQYF. The CDR3 bases are TGCGCCAGCAGCTTGGCCCAGGCCGGAGATACGCAGTATTTT.

The gene calls are TRBV14 and TRBJ2-2, with 9 bases aligning to TRBD2. The J segment lost 3 bases and the V segment lost 0 bases, leaving 8 bases of the junction unmatched. The CDR3 length is 18 residues. Germline CDR1 SGHDN, CDR2 FVKESK. In DNA, the CDR3 is TGTGCCAGCAGCCAAGATCTTTCACTAGCGGGTTACACCGGGGAGCTGTTTTTT. Protein sequence: CASSQDLSLAGYTGELFF.